The rows below give T cell receptor beta chains drawn from one sample of a study of T-cell reconstitution after alpha-beta-depleted transplantation in children. TCRdb re-derived calls from the PCR reads in MiXCR, one entry per CDR3 protein. This sample has some 640,000 distinct CDR3 sequences, with roughly 17% found just once. Sequencing used PBMCs from the stem cell graft donor, obtained from the stem cell graft. These receptors all stem from a human donor who donated a stem cell graft to a child with acute myeloid leukemia. Each CDR3 is given with its conserved first and last residue. Each record gives: clone size, J gene, V gene, D gene, CDR3 protein, CDR3 DNA. D genes are given only for firm matches. Part of the rows lack a size; the others show once, few, many or a class for expanded clones.

abundance: -; j_gene: TRBJ1-1; v_gene: TRBV20-1; d_gene: TRBD1; CDR3aa: CSARALDRGHTEAFF; CDR3nt: TGCAGTGCTAGAGCCCTGGACAGGGGGCACACTGAAGCTTTCTTT
abundance: many; j_gene: TRBJ2-3; v_gene: TRBV7-2; d_gene: -; CDR3aa: CASSLSRGEDTQYF; CDR3nt: TGTGCCAGCAGCTTAAGCAGGGGTGAGGATACGCAGTATTTT
abundance: few; j_gene: TRBJ2-1; v_gene: TRBV9; d_gene: -; CDR3aa: CASSVTGTYNSLNEQFF; CDR3nt: TGTGCCAGCAGCGTGACCGGGACTTATAACTCGTTGAATGAGCAGTTCTTC
abundance: few; j_gene: TRBJ1-2; v_gene: TRBV7-2; d_gene: TRBD1; CDR3aa: CASSLAGQASDGYTF; CDR3nt: TGTGCCAGCAGCTTAGCGGGACAGGCATCTGATGGCTACACCTTC
abundance: many; j_gene: TRBJ2-3; v_gene: TRBV6-1; d_gene: -; CDR3aa: CASSVLRSTDTQYF; CDR3nt: TGTGCCAGCAGTGTTCTCAGGAGCACAGATACGCAGTATTTT
abundance: few; j_gene: TRBJ2-1; v_gene: TRBV29-1; d_gene: TRBD1; CDR3aa: CSGTGGYNEQFF; CDR3nt: TGCAGCGGGACAGGAGGCTACAATGAGCAGTTCTTC
abundance: few; j_gene: TRBJ1-1; v_gene: TRBV6-2/TRBV6-3; d_gene: -; CDR3aa: CASTHESWGTEAFF; CDR3nt: TGTGCCAGCACTCACGAGTCTTGGGGCACTGAAGCTTTCTTT
abundance: -; j_gene: TRBJ2-2; v_gene: TRBV20-1; d_gene: TRBD2; CDR3aa: CSASSSGGNTGELFF; CDR3nt: TGCAGTGCTAGTTCTAGCGGGGGGAACACCGGGGAGCTGTTTTTT
abundance: -; j_gene: TRBJ2-1; v_gene: TRBV12-3/TRBV12-4; d_gene: -; CDR3aa: CASRSAGLLGNEQFF; CDR3nt: TGTGCCAGCCGTTCGGCAGGGTTGTTGGGCAATGAGCAGTTCTTC
abundance: -; j_gene: TRBJ2-1; v_gene: TRBV7-9; d_gene: TRBD1; CDR3aa: CASKTTGGPDEQFF; CDR3nt: TGTGCCAGCAAAACGACAGGGGGCCCAGATGAGCAGTTCTTC
abundance: many; j_gene: TRBJ1-5; v_gene: TRBV20-1; d_gene: -; CDR3aa: CSARGRATGNQPQHF; CDR3nt: TGCAGTGCTAGAGGTCGGGCCACTGGCAATCAGCCCCAGCATTTT
abundance: many; j_gene: TRBJ1-2; v_gene: TRBV18; d_gene: TRBD1; CDR3aa: CASSPDRSYGYTF; CDR3nt: TGTGCCAGCTCACCGGACAGGTCCTATGGCTACACCTTC
abundance: -; j_gene: TRBJ1-4; v_gene: TRBV7-2; d_gene: -; CDR3aa: CASSLALIDRRVTNEKLFF; CDR3nt: TGTGCCAGCAGCTTAGCGCTAATCGACAGGAGGGTAACTAATGAAAAACTGTTTTTT
abundance: few; j_gene: TRBJ1-1; v_gene: TRBV20-1; d_gene: -; CDR3aa: CSALHPSGGGEAFF; CDR3nt: TGCAGTGCTCTACACCCATCGGGCGGAGGTGAAGCTTTCTTT
abundance: few; j_gene: TRBJ2-5; v_gene: TRBV9; d_gene: TRBD2; CDR3aa: CASSVGTSGEETQYF; CDR3nt: TGTGCCAGCAGCGTCGGGACTAGCGGGGAGGAGACCCAGTACTTC
abundance: few; j_gene: TRBJ2-2; v_gene: TRBV9; d_gene: -; CDR3aa: CASSVAQMNTGELFF; CDR3nt: TGTGCCAGCAGCGTAGCACAGATGAACACCGGGGAGCTGTTTTTT
abundance: few; j_gene: TRBJ1-5; v_gene: TRBV7-2; d_gene: -; CDR3aa: CASSLVATEGSNQPQHF; CDR3nt: TGTGCCAGCAGCTTAGTAGCGACAGAGGGTAGCAATCAGCCCCAGCATTTT
abundance: many; j_gene: TRBJ1-5; v_gene: TRBV20-1; d_gene: TRBD1; CDR3aa: CSARNDRGSGQPQHF; CDR3nt: TGCAGTGCTAGAAACGACAGGGGTTCGGGTCAGCCCCAGCATTTT
abundance: few; j_gene: TRBJ2-7; v_gene: TRBV5-6; d_gene: -; CDR3aa: CASSRPGSEQYF; CDR3nt: TGTGCCAGCAGCAGGCCGGGGTCCGAGCAGTACTTC
abundance: -; j_gene: TRBJ1-3; v_gene: TRBV6-1; d_gene: -; CDR3aa: CASSEQLHSGNTIYF; CDR3nt: TGTGCCAGCAGCGAACAGCTCCACTCTGGAAACACCATATATTTT
abundance: -; j_gene: TRBJ1-2; v_gene: TRBV9; d_gene: TRBD1; CDR3aa: CASSGQGSPHGYTF; CDR3nt: TGTGCCAGCAGCGGACAGGGGTCCCCCCATGGCTACACCTTC
abundance: many; j_gene: TRBJ1-3; v_gene: TRBV20-1; d_gene: -; CDR3aa: CSALDRSSGNTIYF; CDR3nt: TGCAGTGCTCTCGACAGGAGCTCTGGAAACACCATATATTTT
abundance: few; j_gene: TRBJ2-1; v_gene: TRBV6-1; d_gene: TRBD1; CDR3aa: CASSAGTGFYNEQFF; CDR3nt: TGTGCCAGCAGCGCCGGGACAGGGTTCTACAATGAGCAGTTCTTC
abundance: many; j_gene: TRBJ2-3; v_gene: TRBV20-1; d_gene: -; CDR3aa: CSARDYSRSTDTQYF; CDR3nt: TGCAGTGCTAGAGATTATTCCAGAAGCACAGATACGCAGTATTTT
abundance: many; j_gene: TRBJ2-2; v_gene: TRBV20-1; d_gene: -; CDR3aa: CSARDRRERTGELFF; CDR3nt: TGCAGTGCTAGAGATAGGAGGGAGCGCACCGGGGAGCTGTTTTTT
abundance: -; j_gene: TRBJ1-3; v_gene: TRBV24-1; d_gene: TRBD1; CDR3aa: CAVQEAGTADTIYF; CDR3nt: TGTGCCGTCCAAGAAGCGGGGACAGCCGACACCATATATTTT
abundance: -; j_gene: TRBJ2-5; v_gene: TRBV3-1; d_gene: -; CDR3aa: CASSHTGRETQYF; CDR3nt: TGTGCCAGCAGCCACACGGGGAGAGAGACCCAGTACTTC
abundance: many; j_gene: TRBJ1-2; v_gene: TRBV20-1; d_gene: -; CDR3aa: CSARPQYYGYTF; CDR3nt: TGCAGTGCTAGACCCCAATACTATGGCTACACCTTC
abundance: -; j_gene: TRBJ2-3; v_gene: TRBV12-3/TRBV12-4; d_gene: -; CDR3aa: CAIEAPRGTDTQYF; CDR3nt: TGTGCCATCGAGGCGCCCCGGGGCACAGATACGCAGTATTTT
abundance: few; j_gene: TRBJ1-5; v_gene: TRBV10-2; d_gene: -; CDR3aa: CASRMRRGNQPQHF; CDR3nt: TGCGCCAGCCGGATGAGGCGGGGAAATCAGCCCCAGCATTTT
abundance: -; j_gene: TRBJ2-1; v_gene: TRBV27; d_gene: TRBD1; CDR3aa: CASSMGDRRYNEQFF; CDR3nt: TGTGCCAGCAGTATGGGGGACAGGAGATACAATGAGCAGTTCTTC
abundance: many; j_gene: TRBJ2-1; v_gene: TRBV27; d_gene: -; CDR3aa: CASSIRDEQFF; CDR3nt: TGTGCCAGCAGTATCAGGGATGAGCAGTTCTTC
abundance: -; j_gene: TRBJ1-2; v_gene: TRBV15; d_gene: -; CDR3aa: CATSRPGGRASAYGYTF; CDR3nt: TGTGCCACCAGCAGACCCGGGGGGAGGGCTTCGGCCTATGGCTACACCTTC
abundance: -; j_gene: TRBJ1-1; v_gene: TRBV4-3; d_gene: TRBD1; CDR3aa: CASSQDTGGRYTEAFF; CDR3nt: TGCGCCAGCAGCCAAGATACAGGGGGGAGGTACACTGAAGCTTTCTTT
abundance: -; j_gene: TRBJ2-4; v_gene: TRBV4-1; d_gene: -; CDR3aa: CASSQDRVTNIQYF; CDR3nt: TGCGCCAGCAGCCAAGATCGGGTAACAAACATTCAGTACTTC
abundance: -; j_gene: TRBJ2-2; v_gene: TRBV6-2/TRBV6-3; d_gene: -; CDR3aa: CASTNTRSGELFF; CDR3nt: TGTGCCAGCACCAATACTAGGTCCGGGGAGCTGTTTTTT
abundance: -; j_gene: TRBJ2-2; v_gene: TRBV24-1; d_gene: -; CDR3aa: CATSGDNGELFF; CDR3nt: TGTGCCACCAGCGGGGACAACGGGGAGCTGTTTTTT